These 28 T cell receptor beta chains were all obtained from the same sample, sequenced in a study of OX40 agonist ivuxolimab in advanced cancers. TCRdb's copy holds only in-frame clones and misses some; the assay was immunoSEQ multiplex PCR. This sample has under 60,000 clones; roughly 90% occur once, and the top ten carry under 5.5%. Sequenced here: CD4+ or CD8+ T cells sorted from blood, sampled in a trial of the OX40 agonist ivuxolimab. These receptors all stem from an adult with an advanced solid tumor such as melanoma, head and neck, liver or kidney cancer.

The chain carries TRBV18 and TRBJ1-3; a weak D match, TRBD1 (5 bases). Per germline, CDR1 KGHSH and CDR2 LQKENI. The germline V and J ends were trimmed by 5 bases and 2 bases, with 7 bases remaining between them. CDR3 length: 13 amino acids. The CDR3: CASSMGAGNTIYF. In nucleotides, the CDR3 is TGTGCCAGCTCAATGGGGGCTGGAAACACCATATATTTT.

This clone was counted a few times. The V and J genes are TRBV4-1 and TRBJ1-2; D is perhaps TRBD1 (5 bases). The CDR3 sequence is 13 residues long. The germline V and J ends were trimmed by 3 bases and 6 bases, with 11 bases remaining between them. The germline CDR1 and CDR2 sequences are MGHRA and YSYEKL. CDR3 sequence (DNA): TGCGCCAGCAGCCAGGACTGGGGGGATGGCTACACCTTC. Amino acid sequence: CASSQDWGDGYTF.

This clone was seen more than once but under ten times. The chain uses TRBV2 and TRBJ1-5; D gene unclear. Trimming pared 5 bases from V and 1 base from J, leaving 6 bases between. Germline V gene sequence: CDR1 SNHLY, CDR2 FYNNEI. CDR3 size: 13 residues. CDR3 in amino acids: CASSPASNQPQHF. Written as DNA, the CDR3 is TGTGCCAGCAGTCCAGCGAGCAATCAGCCCCAGCATTTT. The whole variable domain, remainder taken from reference TRBV2 and TRBJ1-5, is EPEVTQTPSHQVTQMGQEVILRCVPISNHLYFYWYRQILGQKVEFLVSFYNNEISEKSEIFDDQFSVERPDGSNFTLKIRSTKLEDSAMYFCASSPASNQPQHFGDGTRLSIL.

The chain couples TRBV6-1 to TRBJ2-2, with 10 bases fitting TRBD1. This CDR3 has 16 amino acids. The V gene end was trimmed by 4 bases and the J gene end by 0 bases; junction bases not matched to a gene: 2. Germline V gene sequence: CDR1 MNHNS, CDR2 SASEGT. The CDR3 DNA sequence: TGTGCCAGCAGTGGGGGACAGGGGCCGAACACCGGGGAGCTGTTTTTT. It codes for CASSGGQGPNTGELFF.

This clone appeared a single time. This sequence joins TRBV5-1 and TRBJ2-7; D assignment may be TRBD1 or TRBD2 (5 bases each). The CDR3 runs to 14 residues. Trimming stripped 3 bases from V and 3 bases from J, with 13 bases between. CDR1 and CDR2 (germline): SGHRS, YFSETQ. The CDR3 nucleotides read TGCGCCAGCAGCTCCCGGGACGCATACTACGAGCAGTACTTC. Its protein is CASSSRDAYYEQYF.

The chain links TRBV5-4 to TRBJ2-5, with TRBD1 matching over 8 bases. In germline, CDR1 is SGHNT, CDR2 YYREEE (reference sequence). Trimming at V came to 4 bases and at J to 4 bases, leaving 3 bases not matched to a gene. The CDR3 consists of 13 residues. In nucleotides, the CDR3 is TGTGCCAGCAGCCTGACAGGGGTAGAGACCCAGTACTTC. Translating gives CASSLTGVETQYF.

The chain joins TRBV6-5 to TRBJ2-3; the match to TRBD2 covers 11 bases. Germline V gene lookup returns CDR1 MNHEY and CDR2 SVGAGI. This CDR3 contains 15 residues. With 7 bases clipped from V and 1 base from J, the junction kept 4 bases outside the gene matches. This CDR3 reads CASTQLAGGTDTQYF. CDR3 nucleotides: TGTGCCAGCACTCAACTAGCGGGGGGCACAGATACGCAGTATTTT.

J is TRBJ2-1 and V is TRBV7-2; 8 positions match TRBD1. Germline loops: CDR1 SGHTA, CDR2 FQGNSA. The V and J ends lost 4 bases and 7 bases, in that order; junction bases with no gene match: 6. The CDR3 runs 14 residues. The CDR3 loop is CASSSGQGRNEQFF. CDR3 bases: TGTGCCAGCAGCTCTGGACAGGGAAGAAATGAGCAGTTCTTC.

The V and J genes are TRBV11-2 and TRBJ2-7; D call uncertain. The CDR3 is 13 amino acids. Germline CDR1 reads SGHAT; CDR2 reads FQNNGV. Trimming took 0 bases from V and 5 from J, leaving 8 bases between them. CDR3 bases: TGTGCCAGCAGCTTAGATCGTAGTAACGAGCAGTACTTC. Encoded protein: CASSLDRSNEQYF. The full variable domain, rest sourced from reference TRBV11-2 and TRBJ2-7, is EAGVAQSPRYKIIEKRQSVAFWCNPISGHATLYWYQQILGQGPKLLIQFQNNGVVDDSQLPKDRFSAERLKGVDSTLKIQPAKLEDSAVYLCASSLDRSNEQYFGPGTRLTVT.

V is TRBV4-1 and J is TRBJ2-2; TRBD1 aligns across 7 bases. V shed 3 bases, J shed 4 bases, and the junction held 8 bases outside the gene matches. CDR3 length equals 16 residues. Germline V CDR1 and CDR2: MGHRA, YSYEKL. The CDR3 region is CASSQDRAGGTGELFF. The CDR3 region has the DNA TGCGCCAGCAGCCAGGACCGTGCAGGGGGCACCGGGGAGCTGTTTTTT.

This clone appeared once. The V call is TRBV2, the J call TRBJ2-3; D is ambiguous. V lost 6 bases and J 2 bases, leaving 6 bases between the germline ends. Germline CDR1 reads SNHLY; CDR2 reads FYNNEI. This CDR3 comprises 12 residues. CDR3 nucleotide sequence: TGTGCCAGCAGCGTTTACACAGATACGCAGTATTTT. Translated, it gives CASSVYTDTQYF.

The chain has TRBV5-1 and TRBJ1-4; D is ambiguous. This CDR3 contains 15 residues. Trimming left V 1 base short and J 4 bases short, with 11 bases between. Germline V gene lookup returns CDR1 SGHRS and CDR2 YFSETQ. For the CDR3, the DNA is TGCGCCAGCAGCTTGTTCCGGGAGATTAATGAAAAACTGTTTTTT. Translation: CASSLFREINEKLFF. Based on the CDR3 plus reference TRBV5-1 and TRBJ1-4, the full variable domain is KAGVTQTPRYLIKTRGQQVTLSCSPISGHRSVSWYQQTPGQGLQFLFEYFSETQRNKGNFPGRFSGRQFSNSRSEMNVSTLELGDSALYLCASSLFREINEKLFFGSGTQLSVL.

In this sample, this clone turned up once. This chain joins TRBV27 and TRBJ2-1; 9 positions agree with TRBD2. In germline, CDR1 is MNHEY, CDR2 SMNVEV (reference sequence). The CDR3 sequence is 14 residues long. The junction had 0 bases not matched to a gene; V was cut back by 2 bases and J by 4 bases. CDR3 DNA sequence: TGTGCCAGCAGTTTAGCGGGGGGGTACAATGAGCAGTTCTTC. Its protein is CASSLAGGYNEQFF.

The chain recombines TRBV6-5 with TRBJ1-1; D is unclear. The CDR3 is 13 residues long. Germline CDR1 reads MNHEY; CDR2 reads SVGAGI. With 6 bases removed from V and 1 base from J, the gap between germline ends came to 9 bases. The CDR3 loop reads CASRSRQNTEAFF. The CDR3 DNA is TGTGCCAGCAGGTCTCGGCAGAACACTGAAGCTTTCTTT.

This chain joins TRBV6-1 and TRBJ1-3; D call uncertain. CDR1 is MNHNS, CDR2 SASEGT, per germline. The V and J ends lost 3 bases and 7 bases respectively, with 10 bases between them. The length of the CDR3 is 13 residues. CDR3 in DNA: TGTGCCAGCAGTGAGAGAACGGAGAACACCATATATTTT. Encoded protein: CASSERTENTIYF.

DNA for the CDR3: TGTGCCAGCAGTGAGGGTACCTCTGGAAACACCATATATTTT. Translation: CASSEGTSGNTIYF. This chain connects TRBV25-1 to TRBJ1-3; unclear D gene. Trimming left V 3 bases short and J 0 bases short, with 6 bases between. Per germline, CDR1 MGHDK and CDR2 SYGVNS. The CDR3 length is 14 residues. Full variable domain (missing parts from reference TRBV25-1 and TRBJ1-3): EADIYQTPRYLVIGTGKKITLECSQTMGHDKMYWYQQDPGMELHLIHYSYGVNSTEKGDLSSESTVSRIRTEHFPLTLESARPSHTSQYLCASSEGTSGNTIYFGEGSWLTVV.

A few counts support this clone. The V and J genes are TRBV2 and TRBJ2-3, with 13 bases matching TRBD2. The V and J ends lost 6 bases and 5 bases, in that order; junction bases with no gene match: 5. Germline values: CDR1 SNHLY, CDR2 FYNNEI. The CDR3 has 15 amino acids. CDR3 coding DNA: TGTGCCAGCAGACCAAGGACTAGCGGGGGAGATACGCAGTATTTT. Its translation: CASRPRTSGGDTQYF.

The chain links TRBV5-4 to TRBJ2-1; D is unclear. The germline V gene encodes CDR1 SGHNT and CDR2 YYREEE (reference sequence). Trimming stripped 9 bases from V and 0 bases from J, with 10 bases between. The CDR3 spans 13 residues. CDR3 sequence (DNA): TGTGCCACCCCCGGCCTCTCCTACAATGAGCAGTTCTTC. Residues: CATPGLSYNEQFF.

The rearrangement links TRBV18 to TRBJ2-7; D perhaps matches TRBD1 (6 bases). CDR1 KGHSH and CDR2 LQKENI come from the germline V gene. This CDR3 spans 13 amino acids. The V end lost 2 bases, the J end lost 3 bases, and 8 bases lay between the germline ends. As DNA, the CDR3 is TGTGCCAGCTCACCAGGGGGCCACTACGAGCAGTACTTC. This encodes CASSPGGHYEQYF.

CDR3 loop: CASSENLGRTEAFF. CDR3 sequence (DNA): TGTGCCAGCAGTGAAAATCTGGGGAGGACTGAAGCTTTCTTT. The rearrangement links TRBV6-1 to TRBJ1-1; D ambiguous. Trimming removed 2 bases at V and 5 bases at J, with 12 bases between. The germline V gene encodes CDR1 MNHNS and CDR2 SASEGT. The CDR3 loop spans 14 amino acids.

The J gene is TRBJ1-2, the V gene TRBV19, with D possibly being TRBD1 (5 bases). V was cut by 2 bases and J by 2 bases, with 12 bases left in between. This CDR3 has 15 amino acids. Germline assignment: CDR1 LNHDA and CDR2 SQIVND (reference sequence). In nucleotides, the CDR3 is TGTGCCAGTAGTATATACGCGACAGCAAACTATGGCTACACCTTC. The encoded protein is CASSIYATANYGYTF.

The chain is built from TRBV15 and TRBJ2-3; 15 nucleotides line up with TRBD2. This CDR3 contains 20 residues. The trim removed 0 bases at V and 3 bases at J, leaving 10 bases unmatched. The germline V gene has CDR1 LNHNV and CDR2 YYDKDF (reference sequence). CDR3: CATSREGAGTSGGPTDTQYF. The CDR3 DNA reads as TGTGCCACCAGCAGAGAGGGGGCCGGGACTAGCGGGGGGCCGACAGATACGCAGTATTTT.

J is TRBJ2-7 and V is TRBV6-5; D is unclear. The ends were cut back, 2 bases at V and 1 base at J, with 12 bases in the middle. Germline V lookup: CDR1 MNHEY, CDR2 SVGAGI. The length of the CDR3 is 15 residues. This CDR3 reads CASSYVTASSYEQYF. In nucleotides, the CDR3 is TGTGCCAGCAGTTACGTAACGGCCAGTTCCTACGAGCAGTACTTC.

The CDR3 is CASSLATGTGVYEQFF. CDR3 in DNA: TGTGCCAGCAGCTTAGCCACCGGGACAGGGGTTTATGAGCAGTTCTTC. The chain is built from TRBV7-8 and TRBJ2-1; 10 bases line up with TRBD1. V was clipped by 0 bases and J by 8 bases; unmatched bases: 7. From germline, CDR1 is SGHVS and CDR2 FQNEAQ. This CDR3 is 16 amino acids long.

The rearrangement uses TRBV15 and TRBJ1-4, with TRBD1 as a possible D gene (5 bases). The ends were cut back, 6 bases at V and 3 bases at J, with 11 bases in the middle. The CDR3 is 14 residues long. The germline V gene has CDR1 LNHNV and CDR2 YYDKDF (reference sequence). Written as DNA, the CDR3 is TGTGCCACCAGAAAGGACATCCCTAATGAAAAACTGTTTTTT. Amino acid sequence: CATRKDIPNEKLFF.

The chain recombines TRBV5-6 with TRBJ1-6, with D possibly being TRBD1 (6 bases). Looked up from germline, CDR1 is SGHDT and CDR2 is YYEEEE. V lost 0 bases and J 8 bases, leaving 12 bases between the germline ends. This CDR3 contains 15 residues. CDR3 loop: CASSLGGHRDSPLHF. CDR3 sequence (DNA): TGTGCCAGCAGCTTGGGGGGACACCGAGATTCACCCCTCCACTTT.

The rearrangement joins TRBV5-1 to TRBJ1-6; TRBD1 is a possible D gene (5 bases). CDR3 length equals 15 residues. Germline V lookup: CDR1 SGHRS, CDR2 YFSETQ. V lost 0 bases and J lost 10, with 14 bases in between. This CDR3 reads CASSLDDSGVSPLHF. In DNA form, the CDR3 reads TGCGCCAGCAGCTTGGATGACAGTGGCGTATCACCCCTCCACTTT.

The gene calls are TRBV9 and TRBJ1-5; 8 bases match TRBD1. Germline CDR1 SGDLS, CDR2 YYNGEE. The CDR3 runs 14 residues. The J segment lost 6 bases and the V segment lost 3 bases, leaving 5 bases of the junction unmatched. The CDR3 DNA reads TGTGCCAGCAGCGATGGACAGGGAGGTCAGCCCCAGCATTTT. It codes for CASSDGQGGQPQHF.